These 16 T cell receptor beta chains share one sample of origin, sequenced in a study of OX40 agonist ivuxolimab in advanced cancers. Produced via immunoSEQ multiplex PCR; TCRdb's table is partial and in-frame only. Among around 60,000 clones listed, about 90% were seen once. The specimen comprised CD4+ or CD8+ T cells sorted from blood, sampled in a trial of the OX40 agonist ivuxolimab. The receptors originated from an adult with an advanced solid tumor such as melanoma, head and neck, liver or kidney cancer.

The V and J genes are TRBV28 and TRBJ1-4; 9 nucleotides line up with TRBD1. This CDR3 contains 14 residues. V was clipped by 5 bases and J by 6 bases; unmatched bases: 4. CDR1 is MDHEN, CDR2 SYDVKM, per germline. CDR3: CASSNRDRDEKLFF. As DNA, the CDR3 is TGTGCCAGCAGTAACCGGGACAGGGATGAAAAACTGTTTTTT. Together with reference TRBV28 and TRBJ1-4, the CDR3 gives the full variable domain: DVKVTQSSRYLVKRTGEKVFLECVQDMDHENMFWYRQDPGLGLRLIYFSYDVKMKEKGDIPEGYSVSREKKERFSLILESASTNQTSMYLCASSNRDRDEKLFFGSGTQLSVL.

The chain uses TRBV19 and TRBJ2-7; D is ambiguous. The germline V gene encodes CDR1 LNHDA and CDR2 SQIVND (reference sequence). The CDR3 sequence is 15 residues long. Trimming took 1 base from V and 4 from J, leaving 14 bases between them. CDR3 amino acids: CASSIGTVKGYEQYF. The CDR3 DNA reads TGTGCCAGTAGTATAGGAACCGTCAAGGGATACGAGCAGTACTTC.

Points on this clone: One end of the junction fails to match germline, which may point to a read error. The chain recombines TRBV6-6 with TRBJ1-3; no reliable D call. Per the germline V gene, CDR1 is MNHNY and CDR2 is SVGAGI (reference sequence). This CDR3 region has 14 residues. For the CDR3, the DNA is TGTGCCAGCGGTTACGATGGTGCCGGAAGCACCATATATTTT. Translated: CASGYDGAGSTIYF.

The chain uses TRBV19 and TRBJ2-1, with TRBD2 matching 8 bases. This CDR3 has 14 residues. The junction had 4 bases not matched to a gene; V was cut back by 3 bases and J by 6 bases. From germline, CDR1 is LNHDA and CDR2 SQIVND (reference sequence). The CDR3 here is CASSIVAGTNEQFF. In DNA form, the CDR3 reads TGTGCCAGTAGTATCGTAGCGGGGACCAATGAGCAGTTCTTC.

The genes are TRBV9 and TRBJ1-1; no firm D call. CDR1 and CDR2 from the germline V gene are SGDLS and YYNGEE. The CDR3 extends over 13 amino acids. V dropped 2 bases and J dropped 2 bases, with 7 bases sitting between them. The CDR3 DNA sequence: TGTGCCAGCAGCGTCCGCGGAAACACTGAAGCTTTCTTT. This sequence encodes CASSVRGNTEAFF.

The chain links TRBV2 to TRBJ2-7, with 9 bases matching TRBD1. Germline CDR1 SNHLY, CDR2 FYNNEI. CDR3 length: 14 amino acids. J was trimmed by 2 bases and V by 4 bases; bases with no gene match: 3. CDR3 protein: CASSAGTGTYEQYF. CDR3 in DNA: TGTGCCAGCAGTGCCGGGACAGGGACCTACGAGCAGTACTTC.

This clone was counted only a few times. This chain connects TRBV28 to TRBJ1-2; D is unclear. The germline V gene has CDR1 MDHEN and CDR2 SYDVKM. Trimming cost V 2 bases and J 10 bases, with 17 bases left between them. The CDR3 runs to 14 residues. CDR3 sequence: CASSLPRTVSDYTF. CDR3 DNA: TGTGCCAGCAGTTTACCACGGACGGTCTCCGACTACACCTTC.

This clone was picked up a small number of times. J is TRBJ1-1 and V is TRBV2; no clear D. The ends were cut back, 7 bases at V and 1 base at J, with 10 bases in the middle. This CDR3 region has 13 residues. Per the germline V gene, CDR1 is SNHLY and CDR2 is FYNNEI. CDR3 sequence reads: CASNPFGNTEAFF. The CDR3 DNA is TGTGCCAGCAATCCCTTTGGGAACACTGAAGCTTTCTTT.

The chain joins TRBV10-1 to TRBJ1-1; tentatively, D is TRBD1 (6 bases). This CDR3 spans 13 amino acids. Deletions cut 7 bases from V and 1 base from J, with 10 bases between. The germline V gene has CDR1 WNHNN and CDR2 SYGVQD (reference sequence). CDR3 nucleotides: TGCGCCAGCACCAGGGGCCCGAACACTGAAGCTTTCTTT. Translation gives CASTRGPNTEAFF.

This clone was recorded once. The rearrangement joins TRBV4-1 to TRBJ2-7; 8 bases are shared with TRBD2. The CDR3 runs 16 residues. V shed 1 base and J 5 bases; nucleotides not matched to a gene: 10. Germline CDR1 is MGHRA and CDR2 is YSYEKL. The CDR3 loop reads CASSQVMRGGPHEQYF. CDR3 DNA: TGCGCCAGCAGCCAAGTGATGCGCGGGGGGCCCCACGAGCAGTACTTC.

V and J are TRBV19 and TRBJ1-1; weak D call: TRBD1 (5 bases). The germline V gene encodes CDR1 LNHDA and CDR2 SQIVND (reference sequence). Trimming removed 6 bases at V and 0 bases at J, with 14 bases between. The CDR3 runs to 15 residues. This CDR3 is CASRNTRQMNTEAFF. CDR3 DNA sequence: TGTGCCAGTAGAAACACCAGACAGATGAACACTGAAGCTTTCTTT.

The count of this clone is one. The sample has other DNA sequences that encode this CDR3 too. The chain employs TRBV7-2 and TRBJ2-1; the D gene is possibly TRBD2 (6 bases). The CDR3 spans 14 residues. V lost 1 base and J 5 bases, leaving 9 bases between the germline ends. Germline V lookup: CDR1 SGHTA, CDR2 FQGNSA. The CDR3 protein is CASSLGLANNEQFF. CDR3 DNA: TGTGCCAGCAGCTTAGGGCTAGCGAACAATGAGCAGTTCTTC. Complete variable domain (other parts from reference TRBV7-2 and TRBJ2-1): GAGVSQSPSNKVTEKGKDVELRCDPISGHTALYWYRQSLGQGLEFLIYFQGNSAPDKSGLPSDRFSAERTGGSVSTLTIQRTQQEDSAVYLCASSLGLANNEQFFGPGTRLTVL.

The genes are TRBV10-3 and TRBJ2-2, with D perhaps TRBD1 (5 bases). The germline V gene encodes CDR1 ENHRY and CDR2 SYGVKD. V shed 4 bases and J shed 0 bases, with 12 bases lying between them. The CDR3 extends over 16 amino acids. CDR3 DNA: TGTGCCATCAGTGGGTGGGGCAGTTCGAACACCGGGGAGCTGTTTTTT. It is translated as CAISGWGSSNTGELFF.

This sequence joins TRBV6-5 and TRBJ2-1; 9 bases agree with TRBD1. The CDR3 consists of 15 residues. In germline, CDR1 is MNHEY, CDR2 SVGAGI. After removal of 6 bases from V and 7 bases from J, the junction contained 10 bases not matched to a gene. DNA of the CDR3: TGTGCCAGCAGCCTACCGGGACAGGGTGTAAATGAGCAGTTCTTC. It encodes CASSLPGQGVNEQFF.

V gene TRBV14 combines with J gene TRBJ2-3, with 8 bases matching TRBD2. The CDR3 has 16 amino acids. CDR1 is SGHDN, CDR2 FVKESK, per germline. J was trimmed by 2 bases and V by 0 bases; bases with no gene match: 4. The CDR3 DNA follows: TGTGCCAGCAGCCAAGAATTAGCGGGGAACACAGATACGCAGTATTTT. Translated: CASSQELAGNTDTQYF.

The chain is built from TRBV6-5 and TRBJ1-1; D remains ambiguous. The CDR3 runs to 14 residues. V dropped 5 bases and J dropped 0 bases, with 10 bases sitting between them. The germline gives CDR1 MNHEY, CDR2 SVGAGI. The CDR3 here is CASSADTMNTEAFF. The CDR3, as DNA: TGTGCCAGCAGTGCAGACACAATGAACACTGAAGCTTTCTTT.